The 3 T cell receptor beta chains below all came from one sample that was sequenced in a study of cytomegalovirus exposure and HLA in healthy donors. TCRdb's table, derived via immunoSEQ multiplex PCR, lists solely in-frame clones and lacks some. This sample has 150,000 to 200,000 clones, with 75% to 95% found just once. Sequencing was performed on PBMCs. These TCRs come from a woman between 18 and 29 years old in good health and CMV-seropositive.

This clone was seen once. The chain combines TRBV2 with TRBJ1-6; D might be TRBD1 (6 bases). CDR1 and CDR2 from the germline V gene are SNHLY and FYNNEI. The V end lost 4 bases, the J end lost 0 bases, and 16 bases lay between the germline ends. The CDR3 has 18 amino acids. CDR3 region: CASSGGDIQSSYNSPLHF. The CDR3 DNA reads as TGTGCCAGCAGTGGAGGGGACATTCAAAGCTCCTATAATTCACCCCTCCACTTT.

CDR3 nucleotides: TGCAGCGCTCCATCCCGGGGGACTAGCGGGAGCGAGGGGCAGTTCTTC. This gives the protein CSAPSRGTSGSEGQFF. The chain carries TRBV29-1 and TRBJ2-1; TRBD2 matches at 14 bases. The V gene end was trimmed by 7 bases and the J gene end by 12 bases; junction bases not matched to a gene: 17. Germline V gene sequence: CDR1 SQVTM, CDR2 ANQGSEA. CDR3 size: 16 residues.

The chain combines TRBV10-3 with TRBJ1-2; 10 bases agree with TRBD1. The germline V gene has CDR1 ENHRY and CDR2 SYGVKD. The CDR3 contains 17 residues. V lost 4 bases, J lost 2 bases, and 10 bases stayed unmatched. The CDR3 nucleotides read TGTGCCATCAGTGCTAGGGACAGGGGTGAGGAGAACTATGGCTACACCTTC. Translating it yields CAISARDRGEENYGYTF.